The 27 T cell receptor beta chains in this list originate from one sample, sequenced in a study of blood T cells in healthy people across ages. With a J-beta primer mix and a sample-barcoded 5' primer, a second PCR ran 7 to 11 cycles. TCRdb reanalysed the 5' RACE reads using MiXCR and keeps one entry per CDR3 protein. The data contain about 780,000 distinct CDR3 sequences, more than 35% of them singletons. Sequenced: blood. These receptors were obtained from an elderly man in good health.

The CDR3 is CASSFTTIPYNEQFF. The CDR3 DNA reads TGTGCCAGCAGTTTTACCACAATCCCTTACAATGAGCAGTTCTTC. This rearrangement joins TRBV27 to TRBJ2-1; D gene ambiguous. CDR3 length: 15 amino acids. Trimming pared 3 bases from V and 4 bases from J, leaving 13 bases between. Germline V gives CDR1 MNHEY, CDR2 SMNVEV (reference sequence).

Remarks on this clonotype: A read error is possible here, since a much larger clone lies one base away. V gene TRBV3-1 combines with J gene TRBJ2-1; 13 bases are a match to TRBD2. This CDR3 comprises 14 residues. The germline CDR1 and CDR2 sequences are LGHDT and YNNKEL (reference sequence). The CDR3 is CASSWTSGSYERFF. CDR3 nucleotide sequence: TGTGCCAGCAGCTGGACTAGCGGGAGCTATGAGCGGTTCTTC.

This clonotype was detected only once. The V and J genes are TRBV25-1 and TRBJ2-5; 8 bases are a match to TRBD1. CDR1 is MGHDK, CDR2 SYGVNS, per germline. With V trimmed by 7 bases and J by 5 bases, 6 bases remained unmatched. This CDR3 is built from 13 residues. The DNA for the CDR3 is TGTGCCAGCACCAGGACAGGGAAGGAGACCCAGTACTTC. Protein product: CASTRTGKETQYF. Full variable domain (missing parts from reference TRBV25-1 and TRBJ2-5): EADIYQTPRYLVIGTGKKITLECSQTMGHDKMYWYQQDPGMELHLIHYSYGVNSTEKGDLSSESTVSRIRTEHFPLTLESARPSHTSQYLCASTRTGKETQYFGPGTRLLVL.

This clonotype was counted between two and nine times. CDR3 loop: CASSFSFGGRSKDTQYF. CDR3 in DNA: TGTGCCAGCAGTTTTTCTTTCGGCGGGAGGTCTAAAGATACGCAGTATTTT. This chain uses TRBV12-3 or TRBV12-4 with TRBJ2-3, with TRBD2 identical over 8 bases. The CDR3 loop spans 17 amino acids. The V gene end was trimmed by 3 bases and the J gene end by 5 bases; junction bases not matched to a gene: 13.

The genes are TRBV13 and TRBJ2-1; D is undetermined. The CDR3 runs 13 residues. V was shortened by 3 bases and J by 8 bases, with 11 bases between the two germline ends. Germline loops: CDR1 PRHDT, CDR2 FYEKMQ (reference sequence). CDR3 region: CASSLVVPDEQFF. The DNA of the CDR3 is TGTGCCAGCAGCTTGGTTGTGCCTGATGAGCAGTTCTTC.

This rearrangement joins TRBV6-5 to TRBJ2-3; either TRBD1 or TRBD2 may supply D (6 bases each). The V end was cut by 6 bases, the J end by 1 base, with 14 bases between. This CDR3 is built from 15 residues. Looked up from germline, CDR1 is MNHEY and CDR2 is SVGAGI. This CDR3 is CASSSRGGRTDTQYF. DNA of the CDR3: TGTGCCAGCAGCTCCCGAGGGGGGCGCACAGATACGCAGTATTTT.

This clonotype was observed a few times. The chain employs TRBV18 and TRBJ2-5; tentatively, D is TRBD1 (6 bases). CDR3 size: 15 residues. V lost 2 bases to trimming and J lost 0 bases, with 10 bases between them. Germline CDR1 reads KGHSH; CDR2 reads LQKENI. CDR3 DNA: TGTGCCAGCTCACCAAACCAGGGGAACCAAGAGACCCAGTACTTC. Translation: CASSPNQGNQETQYF. The whole variable domain, remainder taken from reference TRBV18 and TRBJ2-5, is NAGVMQNPRHLVRRRGQEARLRCSPMKGHSHVYWYRQLPEEGLKFMVYLQKENIIDESGMPKERFSAEFPKEGPSILRIQQVVRGDSAAYFCASSPNQGNQETQYFGPGTRLLVL.

Written as DNA, the CDR3 is TGTGCCAGCGGAGGGGAGCGGGAGGGCCACGAGACCCAGTACTTC. It is translated as CASGGEREGHETQYF. The J gene is TRBJ2-5, the V gene TRBV21-1; the table's D call TRBD2 went unverified against the DNA. TRBV21-1 is noted as a pseudogene. The CDR3 has 15 residues.

The chain links TRBV28 to TRBJ1-5; maybe TRBD1 (6 bases). The CDR3 runs 15 residues. The V gene's germline CDR1 is MDHEN and CDR2 SYDVKM. V was trimmed by 3 bases and J by 7 bases, leaving 16 bases between them. Here the CDR3 reads CASSFSGGGSQPQHF. CDR3 sequence (DNA): TGTGCCAGCAGTTTCTCCGGGGGCGGGAGCCAGCCCCAGCATTTT.

This clonotype was seen at least ten times. J is TRBJ2-7 and V is TRBV5-1; TRBD2 matches 15 bases. The end of the DNA aligns better with TRBJ2-5, so the J call may be wrong. The CDR3 totals 17 residues. Germline lookup yields CDR1 SGHRS and CDR2 YFSETQ. The CDR3 DNA reads TGCGCCAGCAGATCCGGACTAGCGGGAGGGCCTGGGGAGACCCAGTACTTC. It codes for CASRSGLAGGPGETQYF.

This clonotype has ten or more counts. The V gene is TRBV20-1, the J gene TRBJ1-5; 7 bases map to TRBD1. The CDR3 totals 16 residues. Per the germline V gene, CDR1 is DFQATT and CDR2 is SNEGSKA (reference sequence). V lost 3 bases, J lost 4 bases, and 12 bases stayed unmatched. CDR3 sequence (DNA): TGCAGTGCTAGTGGGGACAGTATTGGGGGGAATCAGCCCCAGCATTTT. Translated, it gives CSASGDSIGGNQPQHF.

This clonotype came up once. The chain carries TRBV20-1 and TRBJ1-2; D possibly corresponds to TRBD1 (5 bases). Germline V CDR1 and CDR2: DFQATT, SNEGSKA (reference sequence). The CDR3 length is 13 residues. V was clipped by 3 bases and J by 4 bases, with 12 bases between them. CDR3 nucleotides: TGCAGTGCTAGTCTGACAGTGACCTATGGCTACACCTTC. As protein: CSASLTVTYGYTF.

V usage is TRBV6-5 and J usage is TRBJ2-1; 8 bases line up with TRBD2. V shed 0 bases and J 6 bases; nucleotides not matched to a gene: 7. The germline gives CDR1 MNHEY, CDR2 SVGAGI. The CDR3 has 16 amino acids. The CDR3 is CASSYSIGTSVNEQFF. CDR3 sequence (DNA): TGTGCCAGCAGTTACTCGATAGGGACTAGTGTCAATGAGCAGTTCTTC.

This rearrangement joins TRBV20-1 to TRBJ2-7; 7 bases are shared with TRBD2. Per the germline V gene, CDR1 is DFQATT and CDR2 is SNEGSKA (reference sequence). V lost 4 bases and J lost 3; bases outside the gene matches: 9. The CDR3 runs 14 residues. CDR3 protein: CSATSLADLYEQYF. For the CDR3, the DNA is TGCAGTGCTACGTCTCTAGCGGACCTCTACGAGCAGTACTTC.

V and J are TRBV28 and TRBJ2-7; D possibly corresponds to TRBD1 (6 bases). This CDR3 has 14 residues. The V and J ends lost 6 bases and 6 bases respectively, with 18 bases between them. CDR1 and CDR2 (germline): MDHEN, SYDVKM. CDR3 nucleotides: TGTGCCAGCAGCTTTTCCCCTGGACAGATCGAGCAGTACTTC. Its translation is CASSFSPGQIEQYF.

This clonotype came up once. The J gene is TRBJ2-1, the V gene TRBV24-1; 9 positions match TRBD1. Gene TRBJ2-7 matches the end of the DNA better, so the J call may be wrong. The CDR3 is 16 amino acids. The germline V gene encodes CDR1 KGHDR and CDR2 SFDVKD. The CDR3 spells CATSDATGGRDNEQYF. For the CDR3, the DNA is TGTGCCACCAGTGATGCCACAGGGGGCAGGGACAATGAGCAGTACTTC.

A remark on this clonotype: This sequence may be a read error, since a much larger clone differs from it by one base. The rearrangement links TRBV5-1 to TRBJ2-5, with D perhaps TRBD1 or TRBD2 (5 bases each). The assigned J gene may be wrong: the sequence end matches TRBJ2-7 better. Looked up from germline, CDR1 is SGHRS and CDR2 is YFSETQ. This CDR3 is built from 15 residues. CDR3 bases: TGCGCCAGCGGCCCCCGATTTGTTGGGGACGACGAGCAGTACTTC. Amino acids: CASGPRFVGDDEQYF.

The chain employs TRBV29-1 and TRBJ2-7; 7 bases map to TRBD2. The CDR3 spans 13 residues. J lost 4 bases, V lost 6 bases, and 9 bases had no gene match. CDR1 is SQVTM and CDR2 is ANQGSEA in the germline V gene. The CDR3 coding sequence is TGCAGCGTCAGGGACTACGAAGAATACGAGCAGTACTTC. Translated, it gives CSVRDYEEYEQYF.

This chain joins TRBV5-6 and TRBJ2-4; 11 bases match TRBD2. Germline-derived CDR1 and CDR2 are SGHDT and YYEEEE. This CDR3 has 14 amino acids. V lost 3 bases and J lost 5; bases outside the gene matches: 1. The CDR3 DNA follows: TGTGCCAGCAGCTCGGGACTAGCGGAAAACATTCAGTACTTC. This codes for CASSSGLAENIQYF.

The chain employs TRBV24-1 and TRBJ2-1; 10 nucleotides agree with TRBD2. This CDR3 spans 23 amino acids. Unmatched junction bases numbered 30, after V lost 1 base and J lost 10 bases. Looked up from germline, CDR1 is KGHDR and CDR2 is SFDVKD. CDR3 loop: CATSDFKFTPGTSGTLLAREQFF. CDR3 nucleotide sequence: TGTGCCACCAGTGATTTTAAGTTTACCCCAGGTACTAGCGGGACCCTCCTGGCCCGGGAGCAGTTCTTC.

CDR3 nucleotides: TGCAGTGCTACACAGGGAATCGGAAACATTCAGTACTTC. This translates into CSATQGIGNIQYF. V gene TRBV20-1 combines with J gene TRBJ2-4, with TRBD1 as a possible D gene (6 bases). Between the trimmed V and J ends, which lost 4 bases and 6 bases, there was a span of 13 bases. CDR1 DFQATT and CDR2 SNEGSKA come from the germline V gene (reference sequence). The CDR3 is 13 residues long.

This clonotype turned up a few times. The chain joins TRBV7-8 to TRBJ2-4, with a possible D match to TRBD2 (6 bases). The CDR3 has 16 amino acids. Trimming cost V 1 base and J 11 bases, with 21 bases left between them. Germline V gene sequence: CDR1 SGHVS, CDR2 FQNEAQ. CDR3 amino acids: CASSLETSRMHILQYF. The CDR3 DNA reads TGTGCCAGCAGCTTAGAAACTAGCCGGATGCATATTCTTCAGTACTTC.

This clonotype was observed a handful of times. A much more abundant neighbour one base away suggests this may be a read error. The chain links TRBV10-3 to TRBJ2-7; D may be TRBD2 (6 bases). The V end was cut by 4 bases, the J end by 4 bases, with 17 bases between. The CDR3 loop spans 15 amino acids. Germline-derived CDR1 and CDR2 are ENHRY and SYGVKD. This CDR3 is CAISAASGLGYEQYF. The CDR3 bases are TGTGCCATCAGTGCGGCGAGCGGGTTGGGATACGAGCAGTACTTC.

V and J are TRBV28 and TRBJ2-6; D might be TRBD1 (6 bases). V was pared by 5 bases and J by 0 bases, with 14 bases between. Looked up from germline, CDR1 is MDHEN and CDR2 is SYDVKM. The CDR3 totals 17 residues. CDR3 bases: TGTGCCAGCAGTGCCTCGGGACAACTCTCTGGGGCCAACGTCCTGACTTTC. Translation gives CASSASGQLSGANVLTF.

The V and J genes are TRBV7-8 and TRBJ2-7, with TRBD1 as a possible D gene (5 bases). Per the germline V gene, CDR1 is SGHVS and CDR2 is FQNEAQ. Between the trimmed V and J ends, which lost 5 bases and 6 bases, there was a span of 17 bases. The CDR3 spans 14 residues. This CDR3 reads CASSPPDRVVEQYF. The CDR3 nucleotides read TGTGCCAGCAGCCCTCCCGACAGAGTAGTCGAGCAGTACTTC.

This rearrangement joins TRBV4-3 to TRBJ1-5, with no clear D. This CDR3 comprises 16 residues. Germline V CDR1 and CDR2: LGHNA, YSLEER. V gave up 0 bases and J gave up 3 bases, with 12 bases separating them. For the CDR3, the DNA is TGCGCCAGCAGCCAAGAAGTTGCCGGAATCAATCAGCCCCAGCATTTT. This sequence encodes CASSQEVAGINQPQHF.

This clonotype showed up just a few times. The rearrangement uses TRBV12-3 or TRBV12-4 and TRBJ1-1; no reliable D call. V lost 6 bases and J lost 7, with 9 bases in between. The CDR3 spans 11 residues. The CDR3 sequence: CASSLGSEAFF. For the CDR3, the DNA is TGTGCCAGCAGCTTGGGCAGTGAAGCTTTCTTT.